This T cell receptor (beta chain) was sequenced for a study of T cell repertoires in cytomegalovirus infection. Whole-study context: Researchers turned to recently identified HLA-C-restricted CMV epitopes as well as well-studied HLA-B-restricted ones. Indications of both CMV infection and matching HLA type were provided by public TCR beta signatures. Notes on the study in general: HLA-C-restricted CMV-specific TCR beta clonotypes prevailed in the ex vivo response.

There are a few counts of this clonotype. Its antigen is currently unknown. TCRdb independently ran MiXCR on the reads; one entry per CDR3 protein. This table holds 300,000 to 400,000 distinct CDR3 sequences, around 29% found once. The CDR3 is made up of 13 amino acids. Germline-derived CDR1 and CDR2 are LNHDA and SQIVND (reference sequence). The ends were cut back, 0 bases at V and 7 bases at J, with 10 bases in the middle. Sequenced here: cultured PBMCs, sampled from culture after CMV antigen stimulation. This receptor was taken from a human donor in good health (CMV status not recorded). Some clones in this sample may be carry-over from other donors' samples. V is TRBV19 and J is TRBJ2-7, with D perhaps matching TRBD2 (5 bases). The CDR3 reads CASSIEATGEQYF. The CDR3 DNA follows: TGTGCCAGTAGTATAGAAGCCACGGGGGAGCAGTACTTC.